The rows below give T cell receptor beta chains drawn from one sample of a study of response to subunit inactivated influenza vaccine. TCRdb called the RT-PCR reads again in MiXCR, with one record for every CDR3 protein. The profile shows 500,000 to 550,000 distinct CDR3 sequences, approximately 7.8% of them singletons. The starting material was PBMCs from blood, obtained roughly 24 months after vaccination. The receptors here all came from a man in his fifties or sixties who received an inactivated influenza vaccine. The CDR3 runs from the conserved cysteine through the conserved F or W. A D gene is named only where the DNA matches it firmly. Some rows mark clone size as missing; the rest say once, few, many or name a class of expanded clone.

many TRBD1 TRBJ1-2 TRBV20-1 CSARPGTGGMGYTF TGCAGTGCTAGACCCGGGACAGGGGGCATGGGCTACACCTTC
NA NA TRBJ2-3 TRBV11-2 CASSLAQISTDTQYF TGTGCCAGCAGCTTAGCACAGATTAGCACAGATACGCAGTATTTT
many TRBD1 TRBJ2-2 TRBV5-1 CASSLEGQANTGELFF TGCGCCAGCAGCTTGGAGGGACAGGCGAACACCGGGGAGCTGTTTTTT
NA NA TRBJ2-7 TRBV29-1 CSVVRGYEQYF TGCAGCGTTGTAAGGGGCTACGAGCAGTACTTC
NA NA TRBJ1-2 TRBV5-6 CASSLSGGTYGYTF TGTGCCAGCAGCTTGTCGGGGGGGACCTATGGCTACACCTTC
many NA TRBJ2-7 TRBV20-1 CSAGLPSSYEQYF TGCAGTGCCGGACTACCTAGCTCCTACGAGCAGTACTTC
NA NA TRBJ1-1 TRBV5-1 CASSLGGQHGREAFF TGCGCCAGCAGCTTGGGGGGGCAGCATGGCAGGGAAGCTTTCTTT
NA NA TRBJ2-2 TRBV7-8 CASSWGPKRPTGELFF TGTGCCAGCAGCTGGGGACCAAAGCGCCCCACCGGGGAGCTGTTTTTT
NA NA TRBJ2-4 TRBV7-2 CASSLQGSDKNIQYF TGTGCCAGCAGCTTACAGGGATCGGACAAAAACATTCAGTACTTC
few TRBD2 TRBJ2-3 TRBV29-1 CSVAVAGISDTQYF TGCAGCGTAGCAGTAGCGGGGATATCGGATACGCAGTATTTT
NA TRBD1 TRBJ1-4 TRBV19 CASSTGTGRATNEKLFF TGTGCCAGCTCGACTGGGACAGGGAGAGCGACTAATGAAAAACTGTTTTTT
few NA TRBJ2-5 TRBV3-1 CASSQGLSSAVWETQYF TGTGCCAGCAGCCAAGGCCTTTCTAGTGCAGTCTGGGAGACCCAGTACTTC
few TRBD1 TRBJ1-2 TRBV19 CASTRVDRDYGYTF TGTGCCAGTACCAGGGTCGACAGGGACTATGGCTACACCTTC
NA NA TRBJ1-1 TRBV7-8 CASSASESTEAFF TGTGCCAGCAGCGCTAGTGAGTCCACTGAAGCTTTCTTT
few NA TRBJ2-7 TRBV5-1 CASSLGQLGTYEQYF TGCGCCAGCAGCTTGGGACAGCTTGGTACCTACGAGCAGTACTTC
many TRBD1 TRBJ2-1 TRBV6-2/TRBV6-3 CASRTGGAYNEQFF TGTGCCAGCAGGACAGGGGGGGCCTACAATGAGCAGTTCTTC
NA NA TRBJ2-7 TRBV12-3/TRBV12-4 CASRPRARGYEQYF TGTGCCAGCAGACCTAGGGCTAGAGGCTACGAGCAGTACTTC
NA TRBD1 TRBJ1-4 TRBV5-4 CASSLGTGLREKLFF TGTGCCAGCAGCTTGGGGACAGGGTTGAGGGAAAAACTGTTTTTT
few TRBD1 TRBJ2-1 TRBV5-1 CASSRRPGQGAINEQFF TGCGCCAGCAGCAGAAGGCCGGGACAGGGGGCGATAAATGAGCAGTTCTTC
few NA TRBJ2-1 TRBV12-5 CASGLGGGAKQFF TGTGCTAGTGGTTTGGGCGGAGGGGCAAAGCAGTTCTTC
few TRBD2 TRBJ2-4 TRBV7-9 CASSLEASGSNIQYF TGTGCCAGCAGCTTAGAAGCTAGCGGGAGCAACATTCAGTACTTC
few NA TRBJ2-7 TRBV5-1 CASSLVSGTVEQYF TGCGCCAGCAGCTTGGTTTCAGGGACGGTGGAGCAGTACTTC
few TRBD1 TRBJ2-5 TRBV27 CASSTQGSQYQETQYF TGTGCCAGCAGTACACAGGGGTCACAGTACCAAGAGACCCAGTACTTC
many NA TRBJ2-6 TRBV5-1 CASSLGRGVRSGANVLTF TGCGCCAGCAGCTTGGGGAGGGGTGTAAGATCTGGGGCCAACGTCCTGACTTTC
few TRBD1 TRBJ2-4 TRBV20-1 CSANRGTRPKNIQYF TGCAGTGCCAACAGGGGGACTCGTCCCAAAAACATTCAGTACTTC
many NA TRBJ1-2 TRBV30 CAWTTNYGYTF TGTGCCTGGACGACCAACTATGGCTACACCTTC
NA TRBD2 TRBJ2-3 TRBV29-1 CSSGTSGGSDTQYF TGCAGCTCGGGGACTAGCGGGGGTTCAGATACGCAGTATTTT
many TRBD1 TRBJ2-7 TRBV28 CASSSWDSPYEQYF TGTGCCAGCAGTTCGTGGGACAGCCCCTACGAGCAGTACTTC
NA NA TRBJ1-1 TRBV20-1 CSASQLNTEAFF TGCAGTGCTTCACAGCTGAACACTGAAGCTTTCTTT
few NA TRBJ2-3 TRBV10-3 CAISAKPLSADTQYF TGTGCCATCAGTGCTAAACCCTTAAGCGCAGATACGCAGTATTTT
few TRBD1 TRBJ2-7 TRBV6-1 CASSGQGRASYEQYF TGTGCCAGCAGTGGACAGGGCCGGGCATCATACGAGCAGTACTTC
many NA TRBJ2-1 TRBV7-2 CASSLRGTYNEQFF TGTGCCAGCAGCTTGAGGGGAACCTACAATGAGCAGTTCTTC
many TRBD1 TRBJ1-1 TRBV29-1 CSVGRTGNMNTEAFF TGCAGCGTTGGCCGGACAGGCAATATGAACACTGAAGCTTTCTTT
many TRBD2 TRBJ2-3 TRBV15 CATSRDVRLAGTDTQYF TGTGCCACCAGCAGAGATGTTAGGCTAGCGGGCACAGATACGCAGTATTTT
NA TRBD1 TRBJ2-3 TRBV10-2 CASVRWDRVTDTQYF TGCGCCAGCGTCCGGTGGGACAGGGTCACAGATACGCAGTATTTT
many NA TRBJ2-3 TRBV11-2 CASSLAGRAPTDTQYF TGTGCCAGCAGCTTAGCGGGCAGGGCCCCCACAGATACGCAGTATTTT
NA TRBD1 TRBJ1-6 TRBV29-1 CSARQGARSPLHF TGCAGCGCAAGACAGGGGGCGAGGTCACCCCTCCACTTT
few TRBD1 TRBJ2-7 TRBV4-3 CASSRTRDSLYEQYF TGCGCCAGCAGCCGCACCCGGGACAGTCTTTACGAGCAGTACTTC
many TRBD2 TRBJ2-5 TRBV11-2 CASSISSGSQETQYF TGTGCCAGCAGCATTTCTAGCGGGAGCCAAGAGACCCAGTACTTC
NA NA TRBJ2-4 TRBV4-3 CASSQDGTRGNIQYF TGCGCCAGCAGCCAAGATGGGACCCGCGGAAACATTCAGTACTTC
few TRBD1 TRBJ2-2 TRBV20-1 CSAARGQHTGELFF TGCAGTGCAGCCCGGGGACAGCACACCGGGGAGCTGTTTTTT
NA NA TRBJ2-1 TRBV5-1 CASSLARWEGYNDVQFF TGCGCCAGCAGCTTGGCCCGGTGGGAAGGTTACAATGATGTGCAGTTCTTC
NA NA TRBJ1-3 TRBV12-3/TRBV12-4 CASTLIGGNTIYF TGTGCCAGCACTTTAATTGGTGGAAACACCATATATTTT
many TRBD2 TRBJ2-1 TRBV20-1 CSARDLRTSVNEQFF TGCAGTGCTAGAGATCTTAGGACTAGCGTCAATGAGCAGTTCTTC
many NA TRBJ2-3 TRBV7-2 CASSLALRMTHTQYF TGTGCCAGCAGCTTAGCGCTCAGGATGACCCATACGCAGTATTTT
NA NA TRBJ2-3 TRBV12-3/TRBV12-4 CASSSQRGADTQYF TGTGCCAGCAGCTCCCAAAGGGGGGCAGATACGCAGTATTTT
NA NA TRBJ1-1 TRBV4-3 CASSLLRTEFTMNTEAFF TGCGCCAGCAGCCTTCTTAGGACAGAGTTTACAATGAACACTGAAGCTTTCTTT
few NA TRBJ2-3 TRBV29-1 CSVWTGLTQYF TGCAGCGTGTGGACAGGACTAACGCAGTATTTT
few TRBD1 TRBJ2-5 TRBV5-5 CASSTRDRKETQYF TGTGCCAGCAGCACCCGGGACAGGAAAGAGACCCAGTACTTC
few NA TRBJ2-7 TRBV20-1 CSAGLTGSSYEQYF TGCAGTGCCGGGCTAACCGGGAGCTCCTACGAGCAGTACTTC
few TRBD1 TRBJ2-7 TRBV5-1 CASSWTGTGGYEQYF TGCGCCAGCAGCTGGACCGGGACAGGGGGTTACGAGCAGTACTTC
many TRBD1 TRBJ1-2 TRBV12-3/TRBV12-4 CASSPETDRGKGYTF TGTGCCAGCAGTCCCGAAACCGACAGGGGGAAGGGCTACACCTTC